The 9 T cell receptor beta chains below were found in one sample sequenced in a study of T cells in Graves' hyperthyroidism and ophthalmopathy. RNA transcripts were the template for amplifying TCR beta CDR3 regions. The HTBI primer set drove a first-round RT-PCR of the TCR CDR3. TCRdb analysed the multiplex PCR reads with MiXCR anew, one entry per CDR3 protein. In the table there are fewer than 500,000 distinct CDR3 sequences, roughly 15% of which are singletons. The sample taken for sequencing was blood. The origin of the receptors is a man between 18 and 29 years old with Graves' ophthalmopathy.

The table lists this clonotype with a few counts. The CDR3 DNA reads as TGTGCCAGCAGTTTAACGTCTTTAGCCAAAAACATTCAGTACTTC. Protein: CASSLTSLAKNIQYF. The V call is TRBV28, the J call TRBJ2-4; D ambiguous. CDR3 length: 15 residues. Trimming took 2 bases from V and 0 from J, leaving 8 bases between them. Germline assignment: CDR1 MDHEN and CDR2 SYDVKM.

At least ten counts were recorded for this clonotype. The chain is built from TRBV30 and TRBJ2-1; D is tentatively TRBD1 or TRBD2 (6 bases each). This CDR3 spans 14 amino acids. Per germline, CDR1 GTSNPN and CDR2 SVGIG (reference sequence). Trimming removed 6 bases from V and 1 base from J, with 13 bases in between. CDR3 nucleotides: TGTGCCTGTGGGGGGCTAGCTTCCTACAATGAGCAGTTCTTC. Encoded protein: CACGGLASYNEQFF.

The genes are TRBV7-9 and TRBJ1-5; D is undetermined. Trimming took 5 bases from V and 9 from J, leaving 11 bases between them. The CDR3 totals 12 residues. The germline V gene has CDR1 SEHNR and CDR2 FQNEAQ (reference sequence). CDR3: CASSLDSGPQHF. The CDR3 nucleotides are TGTGCCAGCAGCCTCGATTCGGGGCCCCAGCATTTT.

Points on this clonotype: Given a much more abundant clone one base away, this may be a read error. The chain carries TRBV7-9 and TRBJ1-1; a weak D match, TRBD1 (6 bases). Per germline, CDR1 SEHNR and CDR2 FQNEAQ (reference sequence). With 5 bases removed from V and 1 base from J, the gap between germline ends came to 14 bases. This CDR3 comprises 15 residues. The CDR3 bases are TGTGCCAGCAGCCCGGGACAACCCGGGAACACTGAAGCTTTCTTT. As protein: CASSPGQPGNTEAFF.

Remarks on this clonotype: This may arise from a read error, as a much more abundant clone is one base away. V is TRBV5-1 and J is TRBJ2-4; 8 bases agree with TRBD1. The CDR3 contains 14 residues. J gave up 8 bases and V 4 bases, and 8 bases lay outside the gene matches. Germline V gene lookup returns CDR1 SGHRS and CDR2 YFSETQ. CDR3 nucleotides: TGCGCCAGCAGCGGGGGACAGGAGGGGGACATTCAGTACTTC. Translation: CASSGGQEGDIQYF.

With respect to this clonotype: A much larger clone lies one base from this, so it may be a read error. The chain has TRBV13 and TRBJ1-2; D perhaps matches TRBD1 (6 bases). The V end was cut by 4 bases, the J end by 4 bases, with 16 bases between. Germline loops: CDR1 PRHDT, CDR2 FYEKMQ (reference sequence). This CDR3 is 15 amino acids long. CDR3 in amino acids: CASSWEGGLGYGYTF. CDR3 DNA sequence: TGTGCCAGCAGCTGGGAGGGGGGGCTCGGCTATGGCTACACCTTC.

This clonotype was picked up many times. DNA for the CDR3: TGTGCCTGGAGCTTGGGGCCGGCGGGCTACACCTTC. It yields the protein CAWSLGPAGYTF. The chain links TRBV30 to TRBJ1-2, with a possible D match to TRBD1 (5 bases). Germline V CDR1 and CDR2: GTSNPN, SVGIG (reference sequence). Deletions cut 3 bases from V and 8 bases from J, with 13 bases between. This CDR3 comprises 12 residues. Together with reference TRBV30 and TRBJ1-2, the CDR3 gives the full variable domain: SQTIHQWPATLVQPVGSPLSLECTVEGTSNPNLYWYRQAAGRGLQLLFYSVGIGQISSEVPQNLSASRPQDRQFILSSKKLLLSDSGFYLCAWSLGPAGYTFGSGTRLTVV.

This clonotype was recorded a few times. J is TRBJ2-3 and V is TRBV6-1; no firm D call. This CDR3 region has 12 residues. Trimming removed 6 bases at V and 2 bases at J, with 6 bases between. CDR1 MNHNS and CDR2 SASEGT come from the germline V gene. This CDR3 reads CASRSTTDTQYF. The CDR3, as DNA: TGTGCCAGCAGATCCACCACAGATACGCAGTATTTT.

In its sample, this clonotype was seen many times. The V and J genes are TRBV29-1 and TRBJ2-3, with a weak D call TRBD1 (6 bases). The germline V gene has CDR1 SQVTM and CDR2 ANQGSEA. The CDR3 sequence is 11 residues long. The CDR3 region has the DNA TGCGGTGCAGGGGGCACAGATACGCAGTATTTT. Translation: CGAGGTDTQYF.